One and the same sample provided the 17 T cell receptor beta chains below, sequenced in a study of spatial heterogeneity in lung cancer. Via MiXCR, TCRdb re-called the 5' RACE reads, giving one row per CDR3 protein. The sample has over 10,000 distinct CDR3 sequences, 3.5% to 4% seen once. The time point here: sample taken at primary tumor resection. The sequencing used PBMCs, collected at surgery. The receptor source for this set is a male donor with early-stage non-small cell lung cancer.

The table lists this clonotype with many counts. The chain joins TRBV9 to TRBJ2-5; D gene unclear. Germline loops: CDR1 SGDLS, CDR2 YYNGEE. This CDR3 spans 13 amino acids. Trimming removed 1 base from V and 7 bases from J, with 11 bases in between. The CDR3 spells CASSVRPAGTQYF. The CDR3 region has the DNA TGTGCCAGCAGCGTACGGCCAGCCGGGACCCAGTACTTC.

This chain uses TRBV18 with TRBJ1-2, with D hard to call. Germline assignment: CDR1 KGHSH and CDR2 LQKENI. There are 14 residues in the CDR3. With 2 bases removed from V and 2 bases from J, the gap between germline ends came to 9 bases. The CDR3 is CASSPEDGNYGYTF. CDR3 nucleotide sequence: TGTGCCAGCTCACCAGAAGACGGGAACTATGGCTACACCTTC.

Ten or more counts support this clonotype. V is TRBV7-2 and J is TRBJ2-1; D may match TRBD1 or TRBD2 (5 bases each). The CDR3 runs to 16 residues. CDR1 is SGHTA and CDR2 is FQGNSA in the germline V gene. Trimming took 2 bases from V and 2 from J, leaving 13 bases between them. This CDR3 reads CASSLFLGATYNEQFF. Written as DNA, the CDR3 is TGTGCCAGCAGCTTATTCCTCGGGGCCACCTACAATGAGCAGTTCTTC.

The chain uses TRBV6-1 and TRBJ1-1; weak D call: TRBD1 (5 bases). The CDR3 consists of 14 residues. Germline assignment: CDR1 MNHNS and CDR2 SASEGT. Trimming left V 2 bases short and J 6 bases short, with 13 bases between. CDR3 DNA sequence: TGTGCCAGCAGTGAATACAGGACGGTGGCTGAAGCTTTCTTT. Translating gives CASSEYRTVAEAFF.

This clonotype was seen at least ten times. The V call is TRBV12-3 or TRBV12-4, the J call TRBJ2-5; D remains unclear. The V gene lost 5 bases and the J gene lost 5 bases, with 9 bases spanning the gap. The CDR3 spans 12 residues. CDR3 coding DNA: TGTGCCAGCAGTCCGTCTGGGGAGACCCAGTACTTC. Amino acids: CASSPSGETQYF.

This clonotype has more than one count but fewer than ten. The chain joins TRBV20-1 to TRBJ2-7; possibly TRBD2 for D (6 bases). This CDR3 is built from 11 residues. The germline V gene has CDR1 DFQATT and CDR2 SNEGSKA (reference sequence). The CDR3, as DNA: TGCGGAGGGACTTTCTCCTACGAGCAGTACTTC. Translated, it gives CGGTFSYEQYF.

The table lists this clonotype with many counts. The chain couples TRBV10-3 to TRBJ1-2; 10 positions agree with TRBD1. V lost 4 bases to trimming and J lost 8 bases; unmatched junction nucleotides: 19. Germline CDR1 ENHRY, CDR2 SYGVKD. The CDR3 runs to 18 residues. CDR3: CAISGGMGQGRTERGYTF. Here the CDR3 DNA reads TGTGCCATCAGTGGGGGTATGGGACAGGGGAGGACGGAGCGAGGCTACACCTTC.

This clonotype was counted ten times or more. The V call is TRBV10-3, the J call TRBJ2-1; possibly TRBD2 for D (6 bases). CDR1 is ENHRY, CDR2 SYGVKD, per germline. V dropped 6 bases and J dropped 11 bases, with 14 bases sitting between them. This CDR3 contains 12 residues. The CDR3 loop is CAIRNGRDQQFF. The CDR3 DNA is TGTGCCATCAGGAACGGGCGGGATCAGCAGTTCTTC.

This clonotype was recorded at least ten times. The chain's CDR3 is CASSLVAGRPHEQYF. CDR3 DNA sequence: TGTGCCAGCAGCTTAGTCGCCGGGAGGCCCCACGAGCAGTACTTC. The V and J genes are TRBV11-2 and TRBJ2-7; 7 nucleotides agree with TRBD2. The CDR3 is made up of 15 amino acids. The germline gives CDR1 SGHAT, CDR2 FQNNGV. The ends lost 1 base at V and 5 bases at J; junction bases unmatched: 8.

This chain connects TRBV14 to TRBJ2-2; D gene ambiguous. Germline CDR1 and CDR2: SGHDN and FVKESK. The germline V and J ends were trimmed by 5 bases and 0 bases, with 13 bases remaining between them. The CDR3 consists of 16 residues. The CDR3 sequence: CASSSPRTANTGELFF. The CDR3, as DNA: TGTGCCAGCAGCTCACCGAGGACGGCGAACACCGGGGAGCTGTTTTTT.

The table lists this clonotype with many counts. The chain couples TRBV28 to TRBJ1-1, with a possible D match to TRBD1 (6 bases). The CDR3 extends over 15 amino acids. Deletions cut 6 bases from V and 2 bases from J, with 16 bases between. Germline V gene data show CDR1 as MDHEN and CDR2 as SYDVKM. This chain's CDR3 is CASSFPGRGNTEAFF. The CDR3 nucleotides read TGTGCCAGCAGCTTCCCGGGCAGGGGAAACACTGAAGCTTTCTTT.

This clonotype was seen at least ten times. CDR3 residues: CATSAGRGANTEAFF. CDR3 DNA: TGTGCCACCAGTGCGGGGCGTGGGGCGAACACTGAAGCTTTCTTT. The chain recombines TRBV24-1 with TRBJ1-1; the D gene is possibly TRBD1 (5 bases). The CDR3 is made up of 15 amino acids. Per the germline V gene, CDR1 is KGHDR and CDR2 is SFDVKD. The V gene lost 5 bases and the J gene lost 1 base, with 13 bases spanning the gap.

The sample holds many counts of this clonotype. This chain joins TRBV11-2 and TRBJ2-4; D call uncertain. Trimming removed 5 bases at V and 12 bases at J, with 14 bases between. In germline, CDR1 is SGHAT, CDR2 FQNNGV. This CDR3 has 12 amino acids. CDR3 sequence reads: CASSPDGRNQYF. In DNA, the CDR3 is TGTGCCAGCAGCCCAGACGGGCGGAATCAGTACTTC.

This clonotype was detected ten times or more. The gene calls are TRBV28 and TRBJ2-1, with 7 nucleotides matching TRBD2. The V gene end was trimmed by 6 bases and the J gene end by 7 bases; junction bases not matched to a gene: 9. This CDR3 has 14 amino acids. CDR1 is MDHEN and CDR2 is SYDVKM in the germline V gene. The CDR3 nucleotides read TGTGCCAGCAGCCCTGCGGGCGGGAGAAATGAGCAGTTCTTC. Encoded protein: CASSPAGGRNEQFF. The full variable domain, completed using reference TRBV28 and TRBJ2-1, is DVKVTQSSRYLVKRTGEKVFLECVQDMDHENMFWYRQDPGLGLRLIYFSYDVKMKEKGDIPEGYSVSREKKERFSLILESASTNQTSMYLCASSPAGGRNEQFFGPGTRLTVL.

This clonotype has ten or more counts. The chain recombines TRBV7-2 with TRBJ2-7; 7 positions agree with TRBD2. The CDR3 covers 14 residues. V lost 3 bases and J lost 2; bases outside the gene matches: 4. Germline CDR1 is SGHTA and CDR2 is FQGNSA. CDR3 DNA sequence: TGTGCCAGCAGCTTTGGAGCGGGGACCTACGAGCAGTACTTC. As protein: CASSFGAGTYEQYF.

This clonotype was seen only a few times. The rearrangement links TRBV7-2 to TRBJ2-1; 10 nucleotides match TRBD2. The CDR3 covers 17 residues. The V gene's germline CDR1 is SGHTA and CDR2 FQGNSA. V trimming: 4 bases; J trimming: 9 bases; junction bases outside the gene matches: 15. CDR3 sequence: CASSSTRLAGARGEQFF. Written as DNA, the CDR3 is TGTGCCAGCAGCTCCACCCGGCTAGCGGGAGCGCGAGGTGAGCAGTTCTTC.

The chain recombines TRBV7-8 with TRBJ2-1; D is unresolved. Per germline, CDR1 SGHVS and CDR2 FQNEAQ. The length of the CDR3 is 12 residues. V was pared by 4 bases and J by 9 bases, with 10 bases between. This CDR3 is CASSSQSGEQFF. CDR3 bases: TGTGCCAGCAGCTCCCAATCTGGTGAGCAGTTCTTC.